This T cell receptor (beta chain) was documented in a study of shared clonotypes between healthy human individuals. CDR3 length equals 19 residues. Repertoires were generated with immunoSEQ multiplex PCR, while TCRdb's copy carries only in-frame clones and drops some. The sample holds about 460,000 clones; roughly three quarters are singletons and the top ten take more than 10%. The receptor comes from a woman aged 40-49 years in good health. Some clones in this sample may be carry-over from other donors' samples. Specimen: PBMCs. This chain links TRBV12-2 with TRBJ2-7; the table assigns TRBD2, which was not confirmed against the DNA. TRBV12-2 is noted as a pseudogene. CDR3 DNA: TGTGCAAGTCGCTTCCACTCCCCCCCCGTAGGCGGGAGGGCCTACGAGCAGTACTTC. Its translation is CASRFHSPPVGGRAYEQYF.